The clone carrying this TCR beta chain was counted at least ten times. The Seattle patients, enrolled during active infection, were followed longitudinally. This sample is drawn from a study of blood T cell repertoires in COVID-19. Overall study: PBMCs, B-cell-depleted T cells, or T cells were the source of the cDNA or gDNA that made up the material.

Per the original methods: Reference gene primer amplification in the assay estimated nucleated cell counts. Some clones are missing from TCRdb's copy, which holds only in-frame ones; the method was immunoSEQ multiplex PCR. V and J calls and clone size are copied from that table; D and trimming were computed from the DNA. The sample carries some 200,000 clones, under 85% recorded once. Germline CDR1 reads SGHDT; CDR2 reads YYEEEE. V shed 8 bases, J shed 0 bases, and the junction held 14 bases outside the gene matches. This CDR3 has 16 residues. The sample taken for sequencing was peripheral blood. The receptor's source is an elderly woman with COVID-19, enrolled during active disease. The chain has TRBV5-6 and TRBJ2-7; 7 bases align to TRBD2. Written as DNA, the CDR3 is TGTGCCAGTACCCGCCGACTAGCCCTAAGCTCCTACGAGCAGTACTTC. It codes for CASTRRLALSSYEQYF.